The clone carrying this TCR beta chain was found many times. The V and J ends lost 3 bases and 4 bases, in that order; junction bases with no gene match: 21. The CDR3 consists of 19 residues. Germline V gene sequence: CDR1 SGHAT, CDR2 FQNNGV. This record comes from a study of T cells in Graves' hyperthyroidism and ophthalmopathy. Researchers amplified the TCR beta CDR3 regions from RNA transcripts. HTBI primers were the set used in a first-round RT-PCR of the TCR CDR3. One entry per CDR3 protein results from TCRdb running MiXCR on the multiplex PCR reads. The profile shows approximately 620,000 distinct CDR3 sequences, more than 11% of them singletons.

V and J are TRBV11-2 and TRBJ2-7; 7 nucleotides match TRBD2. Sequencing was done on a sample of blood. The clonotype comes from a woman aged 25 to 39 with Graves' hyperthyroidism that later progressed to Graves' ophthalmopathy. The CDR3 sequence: CASSLAVGREVRLWYEQYF. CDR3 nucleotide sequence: TGTGCCAGCAGCTTGGCGGTAGGACGGGAGGTCCGGCTCTGGTACGAGCAGTACTTC.